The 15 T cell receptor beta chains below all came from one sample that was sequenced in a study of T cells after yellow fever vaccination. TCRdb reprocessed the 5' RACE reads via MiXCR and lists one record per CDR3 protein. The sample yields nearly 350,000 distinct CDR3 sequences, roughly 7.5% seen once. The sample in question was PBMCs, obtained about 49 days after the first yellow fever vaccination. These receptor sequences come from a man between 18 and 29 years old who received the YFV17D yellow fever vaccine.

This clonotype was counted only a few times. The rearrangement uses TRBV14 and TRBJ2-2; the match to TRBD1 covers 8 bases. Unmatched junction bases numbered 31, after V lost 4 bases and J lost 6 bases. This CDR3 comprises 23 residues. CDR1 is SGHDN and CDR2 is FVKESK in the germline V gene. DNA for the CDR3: TGTGCCAGCAGCCTATATTCTTCCTCAACTCGGGACAGGATGGACCAAACCCCCGGGGAGCTGTTTTTT. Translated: CASSLYSSSTRDRMDQTPGELFF. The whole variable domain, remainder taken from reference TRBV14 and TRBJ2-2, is EAGVTQFPSHSVIEKGQTVTLRCDPISGHDNLYWYRRVMGKEIKFLLHFVKESKQDESGMPNNRFLAERTGGTYSTLKVQPAELEDSGVYFCASSLYSSSTRDRMDQTPGELFFGEGSRLTVL.

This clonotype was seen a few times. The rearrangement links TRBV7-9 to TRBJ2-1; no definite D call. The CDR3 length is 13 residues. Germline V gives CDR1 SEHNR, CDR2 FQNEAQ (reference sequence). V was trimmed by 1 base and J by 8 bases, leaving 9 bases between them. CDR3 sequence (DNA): TGTGCCAGCAGCTTAGAGCTCCCACATGAGCAGTTCTTC. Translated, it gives CASSLELPHEQFF.

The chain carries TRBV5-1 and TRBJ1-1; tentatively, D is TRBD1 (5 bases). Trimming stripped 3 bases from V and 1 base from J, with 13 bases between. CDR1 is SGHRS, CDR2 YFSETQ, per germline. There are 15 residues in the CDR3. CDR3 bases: TGCGCCAGCAGCTCTCCAGGGCAGCCGAACACTGAAGCTTTCTTT. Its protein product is CASSSPGQPNTEAFF.

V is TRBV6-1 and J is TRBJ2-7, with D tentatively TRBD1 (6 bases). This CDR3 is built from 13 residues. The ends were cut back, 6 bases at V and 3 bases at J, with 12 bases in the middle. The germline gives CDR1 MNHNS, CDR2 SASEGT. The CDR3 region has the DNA TGTGCCAGCAGGCGCGGACAGAACTACGAGCAGTACTTC. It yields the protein CASRRGQNYEQYF.

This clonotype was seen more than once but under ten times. For the CDR3, the DNA is TGTGCCAGCACCCACAGGGGAACCAAAAACATTCAGTACTTC. It translates to CASTHRGTKNIQYF. The chain links TRBV2 to TRBJ2-4; the match to TRBD1 covers 7 bases. V was pared by 7 bases and J by 2 bases, with 5 bases of the junction left unmatched. Germline CDR1 and CDR2: SNHLY and FYNNEI. This CDR3 has 14 amino acids.

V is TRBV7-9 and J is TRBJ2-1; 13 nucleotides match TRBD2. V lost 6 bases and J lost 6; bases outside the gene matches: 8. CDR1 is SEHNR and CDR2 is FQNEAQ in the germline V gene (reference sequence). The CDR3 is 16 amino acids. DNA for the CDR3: TGTGCCAGCAGACCAACTAGCGGGGGGGCCATCAATGAGCAGTTCTTC. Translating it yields CASRPTSGGAINEQFF. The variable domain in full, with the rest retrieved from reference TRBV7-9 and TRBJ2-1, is DTGVSQNPRHKITKRGQNVTFRCDPISEHNRLYWYRQTLGQGPEFLTYFQNEAQLEKSRLLSDRFSAERPKGSFSTLEIQRTEQGDSAMYLCASRPTSGGAINEQFFGPGTRLTVL.

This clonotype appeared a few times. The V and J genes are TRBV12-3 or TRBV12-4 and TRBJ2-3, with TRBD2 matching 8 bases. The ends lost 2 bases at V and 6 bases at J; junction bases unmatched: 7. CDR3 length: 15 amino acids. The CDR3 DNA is TGTGCCAGCAGTTTAAATCAGGGCGGGAGGGATACGCAGTATTTT. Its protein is CASSLNQGGRDTQYF.

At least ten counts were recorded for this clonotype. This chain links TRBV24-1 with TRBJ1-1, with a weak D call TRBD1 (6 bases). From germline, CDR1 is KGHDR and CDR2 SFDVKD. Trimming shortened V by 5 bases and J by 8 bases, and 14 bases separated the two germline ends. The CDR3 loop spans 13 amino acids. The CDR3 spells CATSGNVTGEAFF. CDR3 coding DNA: TGTGCCACCAGTGGTAACGTTACAGGGGAAGCTTTCTTT.

The CDR3 loop is CASSQRDWDEQYF. As DNA, the CDR3 is TGCGCCAGCAGCCAAAGGGACTGGGACGAGCAGTACTTC. The chain is built from TRBV4-3 and TRBJ2-7; D is perhaps TRBD2 (6 bases). V lost 2 bases to trimming and J lost 5 bases, with 10 bases between them. The CDR3 spans 13 residues. CDR1 and CDR2 (germline): LGHNA, YSLEER.

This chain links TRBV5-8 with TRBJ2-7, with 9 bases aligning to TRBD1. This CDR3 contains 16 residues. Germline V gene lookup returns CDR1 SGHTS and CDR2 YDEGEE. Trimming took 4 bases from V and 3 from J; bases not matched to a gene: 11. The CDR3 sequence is CASSPLRDRVSYEQYF. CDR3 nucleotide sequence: TGTGCCAGCAGCCCCCTCCGGGACAGGGTAAGCTACGAGCAGTACTTC.

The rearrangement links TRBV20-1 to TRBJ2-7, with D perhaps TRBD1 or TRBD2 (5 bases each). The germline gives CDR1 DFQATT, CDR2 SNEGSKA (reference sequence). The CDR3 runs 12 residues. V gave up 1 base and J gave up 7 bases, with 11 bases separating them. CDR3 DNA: TGCAGTGCTAGAGCTAGTGGGGGAGAGCAGTACGTC. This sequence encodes CSARASGGEQYV.

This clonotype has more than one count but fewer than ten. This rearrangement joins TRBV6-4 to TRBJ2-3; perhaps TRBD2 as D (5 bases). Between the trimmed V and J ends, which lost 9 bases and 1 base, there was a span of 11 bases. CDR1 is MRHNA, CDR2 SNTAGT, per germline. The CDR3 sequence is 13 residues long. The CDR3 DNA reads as TGTGCCAGGACCTGGGGAGGCACAGATACGCAGTATTTT. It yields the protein CARTWGGTDTQYF.

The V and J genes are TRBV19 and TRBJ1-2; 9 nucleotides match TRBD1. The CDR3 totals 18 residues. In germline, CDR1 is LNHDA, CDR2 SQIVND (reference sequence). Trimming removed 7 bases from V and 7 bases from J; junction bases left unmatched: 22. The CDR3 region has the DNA TGTGCCAGTACCCCTATAAAGGCCCTTCAGACAGGGGGTTTTGGCTACACCTTC. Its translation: CASTPIKALQTGGFGYTF.

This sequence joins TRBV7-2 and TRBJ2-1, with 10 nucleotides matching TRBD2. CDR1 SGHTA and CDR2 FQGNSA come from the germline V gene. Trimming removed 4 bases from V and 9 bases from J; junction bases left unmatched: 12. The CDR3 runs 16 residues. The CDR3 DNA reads TGTGCCAGCAGCTCTATGCCCAGCGGGGGGGCGGGTGAGCAGTTCTTC. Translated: CASSSMPSGGAGEQFF.

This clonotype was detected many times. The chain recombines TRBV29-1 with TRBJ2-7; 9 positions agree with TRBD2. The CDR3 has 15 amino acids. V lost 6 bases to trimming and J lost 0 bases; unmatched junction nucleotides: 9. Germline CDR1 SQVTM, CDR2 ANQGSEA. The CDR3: CSVLKLAGTSYEQYF. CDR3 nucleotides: TGCAGCGTCCTTAAACTAGCGGGCACCTCCTACGAGCAGTACTTC.